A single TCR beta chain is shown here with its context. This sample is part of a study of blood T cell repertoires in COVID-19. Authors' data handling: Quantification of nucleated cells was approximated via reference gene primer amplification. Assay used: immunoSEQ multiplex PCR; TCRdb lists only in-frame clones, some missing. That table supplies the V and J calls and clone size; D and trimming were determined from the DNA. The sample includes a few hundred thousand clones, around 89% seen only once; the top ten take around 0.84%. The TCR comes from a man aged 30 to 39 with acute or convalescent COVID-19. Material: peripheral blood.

DNA of the CDR3: TGTGCCAGCCGGGACAGGCAACACCCTGGCTACACCTTC. Amino acid sequence: CASRDRQHPGYTF. V and J are TRBV10-3 and TRBJ1-2; 8 bases match TRBD1. The V and J ends lost 10 bases and 7 bases, in that order; junction bases with no gene match: 11. Germline-derived CDR1 and CDR2 are ENHRY and SYGVKD. The CDR3 totals 13 residues.